Following are 27 T cell receptor beta chains from one sample sequenced in a study of post-analysis software for immune sequencing data. Whole-study results and caveats: In patients, TRBV5-6, TRBV5-1 and TRBV20-1 belonged to five TRBV segments found more frequently than in controls.

TCR beta libraries were prepared from cDNA with unique molecular identifiers. TCRdb processed the PCR reads anew with MiXCR; each CDR3 protein has one entry. The data hold some 890,000 distinct CDR3 sequences, with about 50% observed a single time. No antigen has been identified for these receptors. Sequenced sample: blood. These receptors were taken from a girl between 5 and 17 years old with multiple sclerosis.

The chain employs TRBV29-1 and TRBJ2-3; D is ambiguous. V was trimmed by 4 bases and J by 4 bases, leaving 12 bases between them. This CDR3 is built from 13 residues. The germline gives CDR1 SQVTM, CDR2 ANQGSEA. The CDR3 spells CSVGPTPADTQYF. CDR3 in DNA: TGCAGCGTTGGGCCGACTCCCGCAGATACGCAGTATTTT.

This chain links TRBV7-9 with TRBJ2-1; the D is unclear. Germline V CDR1 and CDR2: SEHNR, FQNEAQ (reference sequence). This CDR3 spans 12 amino acids. V was clipped by 1 base and J by 8 bases, with 6 bases between them. CDR3 protein: CASSLVRYEQFF. In DNA form, the CDR3 reads TGTGCCAGCAGCTTAGTGAGGTATGAGCAGTTCTTC.

This clonotype occurred a few times. This chain connects TRBV27 to TRBJ1-2, with D possibly TRBD1 on 5 matching bases. Trimming stripped 7 bases from V and 3 bases from J, with 9 bases between. Germline lookup yields CDR1 MNHEY and CDR2 SMNVEV (reference sequence). This CDR3 region has 12 residues. The CDR3 here is CASMGEDYGYTF. Here the CDR3 DNA reads TGTGCCAGCATGGGGGAGGACTATGGCTACACCTTC.

As to this clonotype: An end of the junction differs from the germline gene, which may be a read error. The chain has TRBV29-1 and TRBJ2-1, with 12 bases that match TRBD2. Germline V lookup: CDR1 SQVTM, CDR2 ANQGSEA. This CDR3 comprises 17 residues. CDR3 nucleotides: TGCAGCGTTGAATGGCTAGCGGGGGGGCCCTCCCACAATGAGCAGTTCTTC. Translating gives CSVEWLAGGPSHNEQFF.

This sequence joins TRBV7-8 and TRBJ2-7; 9 bases match TRBD2. Unmatched junction bases numbered 20, after V lost 5 bases and J lost 3 bases. The CDR3 is made up of 19 amino acids. Germline assignment: CDR1 SGHVS and CDR2 FQNEAQ. CDR3 residues: CASSPYAHAGLAKGYEQYF. The CDR3 DNA reads as TGTGCCAGCAGCCCTTATGCCCACGCCGGACTAGCGAAAGGCTACGAGCAGTACTTC. The full variable domain, completed using reference TRBV7-8 and TRBJ2-7, is GAGVSQSPRYKVAKRGQDVALRCDPISGHVSLFWYQQALGQGPEFLTYFQNEAQLDKSGLPSDRFFAERPEGSVSTLKIQRTQQEDSAVYLCASSPYAHAGLAKGYEQYFGPGTRLTVT.

This clonotype was seen more than once but under ten times. The CDR3 protein is CSVEDRGDEQYF. In DNA, the CDR3 is TGCAGCGTTGAGGACAGGGGGGACGAGCAGTACTTC. J is TRBJ2-7 and V is TRBV29-1; 10 bases are shared with TRBD1. The V gene end was trimmed by 3 bases and the J gene end by 5 bases; junction bases not matched to a gene: 1. The CDR3 contains 12 residues. The germline V gene has CDR1 SQVTM and CDR2 ANQGSEA.

This rearrangement joins TRBV6-6 to TRBJ2-1, with no clear D. Trimming took 2 bases from V and 12 from J, leaving 14 bases between them. This CDR3 region has 13 residues. The germline CDR1 and CDR2 sequences are MNHNY and SVGAGI (reference sequence). CDR3 in amino acids: CASSYDSTVVQFF. In nucleotides, the CDR3 is TGTGCCAGCAGTTACGACTCCACAGTTGTGCAGTTCTTC.

This sequence joins TRBV10-3 and TRBJ2-7; D is perhaps TRBD2 (6 bases). The CDR3 loop spans 14 amino acids. CDR1 and CDR2 (germline): ENHRY, SYGVKD. The V and J ends lost 2 bases and 0 bases respectively, with 8 bases between them. This chain's CDR3 is CAISERERSYEQYF. The CDR3, as DNA: TGTGCCATCAGTGAGCGGGAGCGCTCCTACGAGCAGTACTTC.

Here the CDR3 reads CASSTQQETQYF. The DNA for the CDR3 is TGTGCCAGCAGTACCCAGCAAGAGACCCAGTACTTC. The chain couples TRBV6-5 to TRBJ2-5; D remains unclear. The CDR3 extends over 12 amino acids. Germline values: CDR1 MNHEY, CDR2 SVGAGI. V was cut by 5 bases and J by 2 bases, with 6 bases left in between.

This clonotype turned up a few times. The chain recombines TRBV9 with TRBJ2-5; D assignment may be TRBD1 or TRBD2 (5 bases each). The ends were cut back, 4 bases at V and 2 bases at J, with 18 bases in the middle. CDR3 length: 16 residues. CDR1 SGDLS and CDR2 YYNGEE come from the germline V gene. CDR3 nucleotide sequence: TGTGCCAGCAGCCCCGGGATCGGGACGGGACAAGAGACCCAGTACTTC. This encodes CASSPGIGTGQETQYF.

This clonotype was observed a handful of times. The chain is built from TRBV7-9 and TRBJ1-5, with TRBD1 matching 8 bases. Looked up from germline, CDR1 is SEHNR and CDR2 is FQNEAQ (reference sequence). V lost 5 bases and J lost 4; bases outside the gene matches: 4. The CDR3 is made up of 14 amino acids. The CDR3 is CASSRTGINQPQHF. CDR3 DNA: TGTGCCAGCAGCCGGACAGGGATTAATCAGCCCCAGCATTTT.

This chain joins TRBV7-2 and TRBJ2-5; D is perhaps TRBD2 (6 bases). Germline loops: CDR1 SGHTA, CDR2 FQGNSA. This CDR3 is built from 17 residues. The ends were cut back, 0 bases at V and 5 bases at J, with 19 bases in the middle. The CDR3 DNA follows: TGTGCCAGCAGCTTAGCGCGACGGGCGGGGAGGTCGGAGACCCAGTACTTC. Its protein is CASSLARRAGRSETQYF.

A single count supports this clonotype. In DNA, the CDR3 is TGCGCCAGCTGCCAAGAGACCCAGTACTTC. Its protein is CASCQETQYF. The rearrangement joins TRBV23-1 to TRBJ2-5; D uncertain. TRBV23-1 is an ORF; its function is uncertain. V lost 8 bases, J lost 1 base, and 2 bases lay in between. The CDR3 covers 10 residues.

The V and J genes are TRBV5-5 and TRBJ1-2; the match to TRBD1 covers 8 bases. V lost 4 bases and J lost 7; bases outside the gene matches: 9. The CDR3 consists of 14 residues. Germline V gene sequence: CDR1 SGHKS, CDR2 YYEKEE (reference sequence). The CDR3, as DNA: TGTGCCAGCAGCGATGGACAGGGTCCGACTGGCTACACCTTC. Amino acid sequence: CASSDGQGPTGYTF. Full variable domain (outside the CDR3, taken from reference TRBV5-5 and TRBJ1-2): DAGVTQSPTHLIKTRGQQVTLRCSPISGHKSVSWYQQVLGQGPQFIFQYYEKEERGRGNFPDRFSARQFPNYSSELNVNALLLGDSALYLCASSDGQGPTGYTFGSGTRLTVV.

This chain joins TRBV20-1 and TRBJ2-5; the match to TRBD2 covers 8 bases. The CDR3 totals 14 residues. Germline V gene data show CDR1 as DFQATT and CDR2 as SNEGSKA (reference sequence). V was pared by 5 bases and J by 4 bases, with 9 bases of the junction left unmatched. The CDR3 region has the DNA TGCAGTGCTGATACGGGAGGGCAGGGAGAGACCCAGTACTTC. It encodes CSADTGGQGETQYF.

J is TRBJ2-3 and V is TRBV4-1, with 13 bases lining up with TRBD2. The CDR3 spans 15 residues. Trimming removed 5 bases from V and 4 bases from J; junction bases left unmatched: 3. Germline lookup yields CDR1 MGHRA and CDR2 YSYEKL. The CDR3 loop reads CASSGLAGAADTQYF. In nucleotides, the CDR3 is TGCGCCAGCAGCGGACTAGCGGGGGCCGCAGATACGCAGTATTTT.

This chain uses TRBV12-3 or TRBV12-4 with TRBJ1-5; 10 bases fit TRBD1. Trimming cost V 6 bases and J 4 bases; bases outside gene matches: 9. This CDR3 comprises 16 residues. CDR3 in amino acids: CASSFWDRGENQPQHF. In DNA, the CDR3 is TGTGCCAGCAGCTTCTGGGACAGGGGAGAGAATCAGCCCCAGCATTTT.

This clonotype was observed a handful of times. This chain joins TRBV3-1 and TRBJ2-1; D is uncertain. The CDR3 loop spans 16 amino acids. Germline loops: CDR1 LGHDT, CDR2 YNNKEL (reference sequence). V lost 5 bases and J lost 2, with 16 bases in between. The CDR3 DNA reads TGTGCCAGCAGCGAAAATAGAAGGGCCCCCTACAATGAGCAGTTCTTC. Translating gives CASSENRRAPYNEQFF.

This rearrangement joins TRBV4-1 to TRBJ2-7, with a tentative D call TRBD1 (6 bases). The CDR3 has 15 residues. Per the germline V gene, CDR1 is MGHRA and CDR2 is YSYEKL. Trimming left V 4 bases short and J 2 bases short, with 15 bases between. CDR3 sequence: CASSRDWTEAYEQYF. The DNA of the CDR3 is TGCGCCAGCAGCCGGGATTGGACAGAAGCCTACGAGCAGTACTTC.

This clonotype was detected a few times. The gene calls are TRBV12-3 or TRBV12-4 and TRBJ1-2; tentatively, D is TRBD1 (6 bases). V dropped 2 bases and J dropped 8 bases, with 15 bases sitting between them. The CDR3 has 14 amino acids. The CDR3, as DNA: TGTGCCAGCAGTTTACTGACAGGCGGCGGGGGCTACACCTTC. This encodes CASSLLTGGGGYTF.

CDR3 bases: TGCGCCAGCAGCTTGGAGCAGAACAGCTATGGCTACACCTTC. Its translation is CASSLEQNSYGYTF. This chain uses TRBV5-1 with TRBJ1-2; D unclear. V dropped 0 bases and J dropped 4 bases, with 10 bases sitting between them. This CDR3 region has 14 residues. CDR1 SGHRS and CDR2 YFSETQ come from the germline V gene. Full variable domain (outside the CDR3, taken from reference TRBV5-1 and TRBJ1-2): KAGVTQTPRYLIKTRGQQVTLSCSPISGHRSVSWYQQTPGQGLQFLFEYFSETQRNKGNFPGRFSGRQFSNSRSEMNVSTLELGDSALYLCASSLEQNSYGYTFGSGTRLTVV.

This clonotype was counted only a few times. The chain links TRBV20-1 to TRBJ1-2; 9 nucleotides align to TRBD1. This CDR3 spans 14 amino acids. CDR1 is DFQATT, CDR2 SNEGSKA, per germline (reference sequence). J was trimmed by 5 bases and V by 1 base; bases with no gene match: 5. The CDR3 is CSARVVDRGYGYTF. CDR3 in DNA: TGCAGTGCTAGAGTGGTGGACAGGGGTTATGGCTACACCTTC.

The chain is built from TRBV5-6 and TRBJ2-3, with D possibly TRBD1 on 5 matching bases. The CDR3 totals 17 residues. Deletions cut 4 bases from V and 4 bases from J, with 22 bases between. Per germline, CDR1 SGHDT and CDR2 YYEEEE. CDR3 protein: CASSVAPGLGVADTQYF. The CDR3 nucleotides read TGTGCCAGCAGCGTGGCCCCTGGGTTAGGGGTTGCAGATACGCAGTATTTT.

This clonotype was recorded a few times. The rearrangement uses TRBV7-2 and TRBJ1-6; the D gene is possibly TRBD1 (6 bases). The CDR3 runs 15 residues. V lost 5 bases, J lost 10 bases, and 18 bases lay in between. Germline assignment: CDR1 SGHTA and CDR2 FQGNSA. CDR3 region: CASSLFPGARSPLHF. The CDR3 nucleotides read TGTGCCAGCAGCCTCTTTCCAGGGGCGAGGTCACCCCTCCACTTT.

This clonotype was found a few times. This chain links TRBV29-1 with TRBJ2-5; D remains ambiguous. This CDR3 has 12 amino acids. The ends were cut back, 4 bases at V and 2 bases at J, with 8 bases in the middle. The germline gives CDR1 SQVTM, CDR2 ANQGSEA. In DNA form, the CDR3 reads TGCAGCGTTGTTCACTTTCAAGAGACCCAGTACTTC. Translating gives CSVVHFQETQYF.

The V and J genes are TRBV21-1 and TRBJ1-1. TRBV21-1 is a pseudogene segment. This CDR3 has 15 residues. This chain's CDR3 is CATLSAGHRNTEAFF. CDR3 in DNA: TGTGCCACCCTATCGGCGGGCCACCGGAACACTGAAGCTTTCTTT.

The genes are TRBV19 and TRBJ1-1, with D possibly being TRBD1 (6 bases). Trimming took off 5 bases at V and 4 bases at J, with 14 bases between the two ends. CDR3 length equals 14 residues. Germline V gene sequence: CDR1 LNHDA, CDR2 SQIVND (reference sequence). CDR3 in DNA: TGTGCCAGTAGTTTCCAGGGGTGGGGCACTGAAGCTTTCTTT. Its translation: CASSFQGWGTEAFF.